This T cell receptor beta chain is drawn from a study of cytomegalovirus exposure and HLA in healthy donors. The PCR had 60 Vbeta and 13 Jbeta primers. Per the authors' pipeline: A later analysis counted about 80 million unique TCR beta chains, around 10 million shared. This table comes from immunoSEQ multiplex PCR, and its TCRdb copy is limited to in-frame clones, with some not included. The V and J calls and clone size are taken from that table; D and trimming were inferred from the DNA. The sample holds approximately 76,000 clones, 79% seen once. Per germline, CDR1 ENHRY and CDR2 SYGVKD. V was pared by 3 bases and J by 12 bases, with 14 bases between. The CDR3 runs 13 residues. Study-wide results and caveats: Roughly uniform depth of sequencing across donors was assumed in presence/absence analyses. A prior analysis recorded that most TCR beta V segments were productive about 87% or about 30% of the time.

This clone came up a few times. Its antigen is currently unknown. This clonotype was sampled from a man younger than 45 in good health and CMV-seronegative. The sequenced material came from PBMCs. The rearrangement joins TRBV10-3 to TRBJ1-4; D perhaps matches TRBD1 (6 bases). The CDR3 DNA reads TGTGCCATCAGTGAAAGGGGGGGCGAGGAACTGTTTTTT. Its protein product is CAISERGGEELFF.